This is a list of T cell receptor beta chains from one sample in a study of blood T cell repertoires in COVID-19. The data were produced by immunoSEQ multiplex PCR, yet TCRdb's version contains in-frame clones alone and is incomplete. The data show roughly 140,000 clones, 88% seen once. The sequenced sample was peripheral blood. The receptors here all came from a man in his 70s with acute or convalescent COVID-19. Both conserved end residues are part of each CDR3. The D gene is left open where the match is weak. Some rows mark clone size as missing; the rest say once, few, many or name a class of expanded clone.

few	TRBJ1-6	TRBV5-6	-	TGTGCCAGCAGCTTGGTGGGAGATAATTCACCCCTCCACTTT	CASSLVGDNSPLHF
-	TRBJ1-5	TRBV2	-	TGTGCCAGCAGGGGAGACGGAAATAGCAATCAGCCCCAGCATTTT	CASRGDGNSNQPQHF
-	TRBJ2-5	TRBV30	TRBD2	TGTGCCTGGAGTGTGGGCCTAGCGGGACAAGAGACCCAGTACTTC	CAWSVGLAGQETQYF
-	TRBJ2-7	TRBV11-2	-	TGTGCCAGCAGCACTTGGGGGGGCAACGAGCAGTACTTC	CASSTWGGNEQYF
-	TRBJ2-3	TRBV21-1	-	TGTGCCAGCAGCAAAAGGAGACGGCCTAGCAGAACCACAGATACGCAGTATTTT	CASSKRRRPSRTTDTQYF
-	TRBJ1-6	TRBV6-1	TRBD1	TGTGCCAGCAGTGAAGTGACAGGGGGATCCCTTACTACCCTCCACTTT	CASSEVTGGSLTTLHF
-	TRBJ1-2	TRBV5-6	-	TGTGCCAGCAGCCGACAGCTCCGAAACTATGGCTACACCTTC	CASSRQLRNYGYTF
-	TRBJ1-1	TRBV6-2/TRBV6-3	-	TGTGCCAGCAGTTACGGAGCACACACTGAAGCTTTCTTT	CASSYGAHTEAFF
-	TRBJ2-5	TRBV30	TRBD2	TGTGCCTCGAACCAGGGACTAGCGGGAGTCGGGTTAGAGACCCAGTACTTC	CASNQGLAGVGLETQYF
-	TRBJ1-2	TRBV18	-	TGTGCCAGCTCGCAGGGGACGGCCGGCTACACCTTC	CASSQGTAGYTF
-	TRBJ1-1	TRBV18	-	TGTGCCAGCTCAGACAGTCACTTGAACACTGAAGCTTTCTTT	CASSDSHLNTEAFF
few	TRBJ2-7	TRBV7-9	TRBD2	TGTGCCAGCAGCTCGATTCTAGCGGGGTATGACCACGAGCAGTACTTC	CASSSILAGYDHEQYF
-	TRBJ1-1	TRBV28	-	TGTGCCAGCAGTTTATCCGCCGAAGCCTCTGAAGCTTTCTTT	CASSLSAEASEAFF
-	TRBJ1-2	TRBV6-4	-	TGTGCCAGCAGTGAAACCGGGGACTATGGCTACACCTTC	CASSETGDYGYTF
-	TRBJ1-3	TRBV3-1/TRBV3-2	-	TGTGCCAGCAGCCAAGCACGCCTGGGCGGAAACACCATATATTTT	CASSQARLGGNTIYF
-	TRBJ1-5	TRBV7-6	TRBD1	TGTGCCAGCAGCCCGGGACAGGGGCTCAGCAATCAGCCCCAGCATTTT	CASSPGQGLSNQPQHF
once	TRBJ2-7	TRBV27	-	TGTGCCAGCAGTTTACAGGGATACTTAGCCTACGAGCAGTACTTC	CASSLQGYLAYEQYF
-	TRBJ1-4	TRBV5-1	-	TGCGCCAGCAGCTACCTCTGGGAGGGAGCTAATGAAAAACTGTTTTTT	CASSYLWEGANEKLFF
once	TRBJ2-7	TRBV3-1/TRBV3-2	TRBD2	TGTGCCAGCAGCCATTCGGGAGGCCCCTACGAGCAGTACTTC	CASSHSGGPYEQYF
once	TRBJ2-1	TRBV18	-	TGTGCCAGCTCACCGGTAGCGGTGAGGGTCAATGAGCAGTTCTTC	CASSPVAVRVNEQFF
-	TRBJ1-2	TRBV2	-	TGTGCCAGCATTAACAGTTGGCTGGTTGGCTACACCTTC	CASINSWLVGYTF
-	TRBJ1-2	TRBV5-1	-	TGCGCCAGCAGCTTCGGCAGCAGGGGCGATGGCTACACCTTC	CASSFGSRGDGYTF
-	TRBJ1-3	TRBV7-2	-	TGTGCCAGCAGCCCAAGAGTCGACTCTGGAAACACCATATATTTT	CASSPRVDSGNTIYF
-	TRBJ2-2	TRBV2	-	TGTGCCAGCAGTGAGAAGCTAGCTGCCGGGGAGCTGTTTTTT	CASSEKLAAGELFF
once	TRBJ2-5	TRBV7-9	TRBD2	TGTGCCAGCAGCTTAGAACTAGCGGGAGTACAAGAGACCCAGTACTTC	CASSLELAGVQETQYF
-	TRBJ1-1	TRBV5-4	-	TGTGCCAGCGGAACAGGAGGTTACGGGGGGACTTTCTTT	CASGTGGYGGTFF
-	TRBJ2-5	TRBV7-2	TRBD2	TGTGCCAGCAGCTTTGGCGGGAGCGGGATCGCGAAGACCCAGTACTTC	CASSFGGSGIAKTQYF
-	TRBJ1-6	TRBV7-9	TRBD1	TGTGCCAGCAGGACAGGGGGCGTTAATTCACCCCTCCACTTT	CASRTGGVNSPLHF
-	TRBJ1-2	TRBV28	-	TGTGCCAGCAGTTCCGGACAGTTGAGCTATGGCTACACCTTC	CASSSGQLSYGYTF
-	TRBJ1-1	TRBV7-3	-	TGTGCCAGCAGCTTAAATCAGGGCATCACTGAAGCTTTCTTT	CASSLNQGITEAFF
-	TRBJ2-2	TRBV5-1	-	TGCGCCAGCAGCTTGGCCGCCACGGGGTTGGCGGGGGCGCACACCGGGGAGCTGTTTTTT	CASSLAATGLAGAHTGELFF
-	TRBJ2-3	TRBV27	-	TGTGCCAGCAGTTTGATCCGGGGAGGAAGTAGTAGCACAGATACGCAGTATTTT	CASSLIRGGSSSTDTQYF